The clone carrying this T cell receptor beta chain appeared once. The data stem from a study of shared clonotypes between healthy human individuals. The protocol was immunoSEQ multiplex PCR, while the TCRdb copy is restricted to in-frame clones and leaves out a portion. The sample consists of around 980,000 clones, 78% of them appearing once. Germline V CDR1 and CDR2: MNHEY, SMNVEV (reference sequence). J gave up 10 bases and V 1 base, and 7 bases lay outside the gene matches. The CDR3 totals 15 residues. The chain is built from TRBV27 and TRBJ2-1; TRBD2 matches at 10 bases. This clonotype originated in a man younger than 30 in good health. Some clones in this sample may be carry-over from other donors' samples. Sequenced material: memory CD4+ T cells from PBMCs. Regarding subset: CD45RA-negative fraction. The CDR3 loop reads CASSLWLAGVVEQFF. The CDR3 region has the DNA TGTGCCAGCAGTTTATGGCTAGCGGGAGTGGTCGAGCAGTTCTTC.